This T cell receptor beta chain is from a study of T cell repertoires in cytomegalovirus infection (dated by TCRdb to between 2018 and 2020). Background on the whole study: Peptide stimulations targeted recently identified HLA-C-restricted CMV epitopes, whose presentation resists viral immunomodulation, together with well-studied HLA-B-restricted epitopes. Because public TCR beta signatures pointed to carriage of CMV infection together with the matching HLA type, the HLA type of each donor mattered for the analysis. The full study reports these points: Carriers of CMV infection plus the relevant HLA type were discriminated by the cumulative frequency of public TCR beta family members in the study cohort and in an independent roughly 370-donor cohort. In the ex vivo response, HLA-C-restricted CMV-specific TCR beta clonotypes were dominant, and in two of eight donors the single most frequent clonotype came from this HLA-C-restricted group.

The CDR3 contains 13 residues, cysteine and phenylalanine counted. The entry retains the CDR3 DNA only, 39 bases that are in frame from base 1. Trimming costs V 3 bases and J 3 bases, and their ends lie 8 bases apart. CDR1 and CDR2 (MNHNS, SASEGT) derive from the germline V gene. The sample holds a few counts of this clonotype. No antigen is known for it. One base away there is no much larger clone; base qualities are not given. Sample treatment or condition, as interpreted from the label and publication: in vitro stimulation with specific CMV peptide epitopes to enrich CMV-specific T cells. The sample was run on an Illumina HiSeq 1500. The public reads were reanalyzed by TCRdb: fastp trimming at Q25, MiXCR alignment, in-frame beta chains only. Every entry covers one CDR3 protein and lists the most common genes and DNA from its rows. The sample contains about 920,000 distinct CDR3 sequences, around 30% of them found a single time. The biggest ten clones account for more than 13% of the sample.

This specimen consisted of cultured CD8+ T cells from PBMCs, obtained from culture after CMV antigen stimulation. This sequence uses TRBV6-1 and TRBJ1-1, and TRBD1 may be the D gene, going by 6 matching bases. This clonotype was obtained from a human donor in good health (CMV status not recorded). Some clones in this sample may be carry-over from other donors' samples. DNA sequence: TGTGCCAGCAGTGAGGGGGCGCACACTGAAGCTTTCTTT. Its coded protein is CASSEGAHTEAFF.